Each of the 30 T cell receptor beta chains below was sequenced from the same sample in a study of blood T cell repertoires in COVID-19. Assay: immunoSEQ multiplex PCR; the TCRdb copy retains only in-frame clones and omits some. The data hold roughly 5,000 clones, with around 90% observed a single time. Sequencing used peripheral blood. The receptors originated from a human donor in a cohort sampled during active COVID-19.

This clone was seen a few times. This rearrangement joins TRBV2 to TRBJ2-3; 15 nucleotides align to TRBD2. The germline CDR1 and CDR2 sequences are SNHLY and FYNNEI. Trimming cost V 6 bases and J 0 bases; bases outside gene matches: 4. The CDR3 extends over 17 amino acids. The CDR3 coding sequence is TGTGCCAGCAGCGGGACTAGCGGGGGGAGAAGCACAGATACGCAGTATTTT. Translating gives CASSGTSGGRSTDTQYF. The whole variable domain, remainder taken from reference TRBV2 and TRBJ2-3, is EPEVTQTPSHQVTQMGQEVILRCVPISNHLYFYWYRQILGQKVEFLVSFYNNEISEKSEIFDDQFSVERPDGSNFTLKIRSTKLEDSAMYFCASSGTSGGRSTDTQYFGPGTRLTVL.

The CDR3 DNA sequence: TGTGCCAGCAGTTTATCCCGGGACAGGGCTTACAATGAGCAGTTCTTC. This translates into CASSLSRDRAYNEQFF. The V call is TRBV28, the J call TRBJ2-1; 9 bases line up with TRBD1. This CDR3 has 16 residues. The germline V gene has CDR1 MDHEN and CDR2 SYDVKM. V shed 1 base, J shed 4 bases, and the junction held 5 bases outside the gene matches.

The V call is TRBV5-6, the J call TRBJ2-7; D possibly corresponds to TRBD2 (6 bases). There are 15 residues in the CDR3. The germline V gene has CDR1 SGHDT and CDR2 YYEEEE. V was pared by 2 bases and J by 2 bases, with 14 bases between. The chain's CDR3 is CASSFVRGMTYEQYF. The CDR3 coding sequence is TGTGCCAGCAGCTTTGTCCGCGGGATGACCTACGAGCAGTACTTC.

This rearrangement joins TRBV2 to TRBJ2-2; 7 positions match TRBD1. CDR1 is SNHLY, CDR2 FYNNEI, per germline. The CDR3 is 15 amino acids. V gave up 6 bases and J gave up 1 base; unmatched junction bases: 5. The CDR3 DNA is TGTGCCAGCAGATCTAACAGGGGGAACACCGGGGAGCTGTTTTTT. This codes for CASRSNRGNTGELFF.

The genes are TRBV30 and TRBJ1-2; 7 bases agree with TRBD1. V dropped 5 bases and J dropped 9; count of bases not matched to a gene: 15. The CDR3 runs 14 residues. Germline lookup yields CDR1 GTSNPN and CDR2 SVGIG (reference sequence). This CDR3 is CAWDYGTVRESYTF. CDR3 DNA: TGTGCCTGGGACTATGGGACAGTCCGGGAAAGCTACACCTTC.

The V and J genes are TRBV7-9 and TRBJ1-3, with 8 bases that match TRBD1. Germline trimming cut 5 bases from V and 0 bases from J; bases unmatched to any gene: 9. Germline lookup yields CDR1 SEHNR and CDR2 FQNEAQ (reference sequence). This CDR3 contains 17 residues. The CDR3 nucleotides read TGTGCCAGCAGCCCCCCGGGACAGGCACGCTCTGGAAACACCATATATTTT. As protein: CASSPPGQARSGNTIYF.

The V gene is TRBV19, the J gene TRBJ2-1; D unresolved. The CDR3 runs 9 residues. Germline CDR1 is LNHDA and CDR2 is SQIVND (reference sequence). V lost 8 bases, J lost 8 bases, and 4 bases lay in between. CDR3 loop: CASGYEQFF. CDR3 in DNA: TGTGCCAGTGGCTATGAGCAGTTCTTC.

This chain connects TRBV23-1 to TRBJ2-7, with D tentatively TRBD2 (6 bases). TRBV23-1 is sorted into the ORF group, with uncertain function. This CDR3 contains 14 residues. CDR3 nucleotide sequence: TGCGCAAATTCCGCGGGGCACCCTTCCTACGAGCAGTACTTC. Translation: CANSAGHPSYEQYF.

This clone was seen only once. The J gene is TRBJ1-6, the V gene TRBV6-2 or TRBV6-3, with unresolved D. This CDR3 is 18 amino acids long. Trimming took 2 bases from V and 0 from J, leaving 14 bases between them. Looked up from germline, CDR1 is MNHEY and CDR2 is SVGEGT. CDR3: CASSYSSGRVSYNSPLHF. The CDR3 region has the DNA TGTGCCAGCAGTTACAGTTCGGGAAGGGTCTCCTATAATTCACCCCTCCACTTT.

In nucleotides, the CDR3 is TGTGCCAGCAGCGCCGGGGGGCGGCAGGGCAATGAAAAACTGTTTTTT. Its translation is CASSAGGRQGNEKLFF. This sequence joins TRBV7-9 and TRBJ1-4; the D gene is possibly TRBD1 (6 bases). Trimming took off 5 bases at V and 5 bases at J, with 18 bases between the two ends. The length of the CDR3 is 16 residues. Germline assignment: CDR1 SEHNR and CDR2 FQNEAQ (reference sequence).

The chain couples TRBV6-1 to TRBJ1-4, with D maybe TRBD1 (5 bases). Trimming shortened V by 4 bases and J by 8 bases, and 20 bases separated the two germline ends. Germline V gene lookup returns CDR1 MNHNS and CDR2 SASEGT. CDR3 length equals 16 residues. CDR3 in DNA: TGTGCCAGCAGTGCCCCCGAGGAGGGGATAGTCGAAAAACTGTTTTTT. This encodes CASSAPEEGIVEKLFF.

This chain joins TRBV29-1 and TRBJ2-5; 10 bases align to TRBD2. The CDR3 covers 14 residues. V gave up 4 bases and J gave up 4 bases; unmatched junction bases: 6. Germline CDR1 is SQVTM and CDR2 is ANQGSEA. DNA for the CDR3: TGCAGCGTTGGAATAGCGGGAGGTGCAGAGACCCAGTACTTC. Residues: CSVGIAGGAETQYF. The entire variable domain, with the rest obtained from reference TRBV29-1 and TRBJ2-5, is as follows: SAVISQKPSRDICQRGTSLTIQCQVDSQVTMMFWYRQQPGQSLTLIATANQGSEATYESGFVIDKFPISRPNLTFSTLTVSNMSPEDSSIYLCSVGIAGGAETQYFGPGTRLLVL.

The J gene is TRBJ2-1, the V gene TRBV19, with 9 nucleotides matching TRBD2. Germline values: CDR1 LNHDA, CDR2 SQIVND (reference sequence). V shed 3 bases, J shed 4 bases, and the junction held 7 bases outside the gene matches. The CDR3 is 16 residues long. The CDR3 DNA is TGTGCCAGTAGTATGTCCGCGGGAGGGCTGTACAATGAGCAGTTCTTC. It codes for CASSMSAGGLYNEQFF.

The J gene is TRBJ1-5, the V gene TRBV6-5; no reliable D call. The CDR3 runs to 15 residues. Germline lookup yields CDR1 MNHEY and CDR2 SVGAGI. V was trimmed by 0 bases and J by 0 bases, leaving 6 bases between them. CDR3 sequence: CASSYSRVSNQPQHF. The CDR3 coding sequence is TGTGCCAGCAGTTACTCTCGAGTTAGCAATCAGCCCCAGCATTTT.

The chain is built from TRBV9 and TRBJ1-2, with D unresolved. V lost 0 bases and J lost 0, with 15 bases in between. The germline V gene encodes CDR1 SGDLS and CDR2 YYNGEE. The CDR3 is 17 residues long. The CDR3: CASSVGYVREPNYGYTF. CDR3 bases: TGTGCCAGCAGCGTAGGGTATGTTAGGGAGCCTAACTATGGCTACACCTTC.

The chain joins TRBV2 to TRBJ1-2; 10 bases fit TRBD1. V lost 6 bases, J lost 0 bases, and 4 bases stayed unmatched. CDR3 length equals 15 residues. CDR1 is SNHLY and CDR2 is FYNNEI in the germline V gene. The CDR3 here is CASRLGTGANYGYTF. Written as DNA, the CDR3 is TGTGCCAGCAGGTTGGGGACAGGGGCTAACTATGGCTACACCTTC.

In DNA, the CDR3 is TGTGCCAGCAGTTACTTTAGAGGGACAGGGAGGACTGAAGCTTTCTTT. Its translation: CASSYFRGTGRTEAFF. The rearrangement uses TRBV6-2 or TRBV6-3 and TRBJ1-1, with TRBD1 identical over 9 bases. After removal of 1 base from V and 5 bases from J, the junction contained 8 bases not matched to a gene. Germline CDR1 is MNHEY and CDR2 is SVGEGT. The CDR3 sequence is 16 residues long.

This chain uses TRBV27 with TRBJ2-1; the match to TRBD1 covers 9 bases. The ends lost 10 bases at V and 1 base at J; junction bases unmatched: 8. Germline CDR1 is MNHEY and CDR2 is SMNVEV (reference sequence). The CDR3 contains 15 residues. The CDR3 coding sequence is TGTGCCACAACCGACAGGGGGTTGTCCTACAATGAGCAGTTCTTC. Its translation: CATTDRGLSYNEQFF.

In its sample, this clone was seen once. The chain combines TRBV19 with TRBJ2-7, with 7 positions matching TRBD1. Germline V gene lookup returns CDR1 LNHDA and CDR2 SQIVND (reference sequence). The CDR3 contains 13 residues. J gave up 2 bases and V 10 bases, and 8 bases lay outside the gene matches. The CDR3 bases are TGTGCCACCCGGGCACAGGGGACCTACGAGCAGTACTTC. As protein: CATRAQGTYEQYF.

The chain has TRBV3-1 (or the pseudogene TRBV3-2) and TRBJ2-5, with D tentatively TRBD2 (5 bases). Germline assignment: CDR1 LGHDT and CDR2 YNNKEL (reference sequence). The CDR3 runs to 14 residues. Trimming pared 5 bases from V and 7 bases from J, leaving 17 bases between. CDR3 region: CASSTPGFIGTQYF. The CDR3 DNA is TGTGCCAGCAGCACGCCGGGATTTATCGGGACCCAGTACTTC.

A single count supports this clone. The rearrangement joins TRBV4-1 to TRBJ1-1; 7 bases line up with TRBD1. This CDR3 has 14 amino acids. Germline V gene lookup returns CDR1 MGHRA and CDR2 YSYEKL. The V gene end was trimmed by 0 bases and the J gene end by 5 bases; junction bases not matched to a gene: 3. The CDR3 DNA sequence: TGCGCCAGCAGCCAAGAAGGGGGCCTTACTGAAGCTTTCTTT. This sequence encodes CASSQEGGLTEAFF.

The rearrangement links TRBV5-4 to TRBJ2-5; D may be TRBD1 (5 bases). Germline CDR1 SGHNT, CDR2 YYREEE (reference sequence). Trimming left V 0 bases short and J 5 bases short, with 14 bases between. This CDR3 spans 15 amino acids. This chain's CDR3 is CASSLDTGSAETQYF. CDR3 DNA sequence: TGTGCCAGCAGCTTGGATACAGGATCGGCGGAGACCCAGTACTTC.

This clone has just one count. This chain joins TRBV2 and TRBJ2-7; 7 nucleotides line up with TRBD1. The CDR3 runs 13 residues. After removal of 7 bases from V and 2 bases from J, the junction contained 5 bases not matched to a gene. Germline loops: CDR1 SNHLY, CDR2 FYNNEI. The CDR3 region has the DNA TGTGCCAGCACCCGGGACAGAACCTACGAGCAGTACTTC. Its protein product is CASTRDRTYEQYF.

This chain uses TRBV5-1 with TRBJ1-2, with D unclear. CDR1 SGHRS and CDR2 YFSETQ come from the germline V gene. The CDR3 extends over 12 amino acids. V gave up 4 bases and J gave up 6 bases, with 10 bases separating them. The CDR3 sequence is CASSPAGDGYTF. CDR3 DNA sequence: TGCGCCAGCAGCCCGGCGGGAGATGGCTACACCTTC.

The CDR3 bases are TGCGCCAGCAGCCAACGGACTAGTTCGAACACCGGGGAGCTGTTTTTT. The encoded protein is CASSQRTSSNTGELFF. V is TRBV4-3 and J is TRBJ2-2, with TRBD2 identical over 7 bases. This CDR3 is built from 16 residues. The ends lost 2 bases at V and 0 bases at J; junction bases unmatched: 3. Germline CDR1 reads LGHNA; CDR2 reads YSLEER.

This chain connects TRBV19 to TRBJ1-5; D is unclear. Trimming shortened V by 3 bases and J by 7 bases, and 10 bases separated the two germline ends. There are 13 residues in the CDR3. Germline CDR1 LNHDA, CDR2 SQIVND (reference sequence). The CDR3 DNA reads TGTGCCAGTAGTATTGGAGTAGTACAGCCCCAGCATTTT. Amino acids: CASSIGVVQPQHF.

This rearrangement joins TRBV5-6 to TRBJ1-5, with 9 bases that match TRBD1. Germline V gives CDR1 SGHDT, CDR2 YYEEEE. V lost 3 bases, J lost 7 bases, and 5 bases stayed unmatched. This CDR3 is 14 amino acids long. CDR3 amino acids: CASSSDRGLQPQHF. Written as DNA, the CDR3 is TGTGCCAGCAGCTCGGACAGGGGCCTACAGCCCCAGCATTTT.

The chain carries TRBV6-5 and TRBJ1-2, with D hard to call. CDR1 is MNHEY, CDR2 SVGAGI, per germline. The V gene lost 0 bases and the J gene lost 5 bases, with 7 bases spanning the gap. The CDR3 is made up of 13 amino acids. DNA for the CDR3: TGTGCCAGCAGTTACTCACCAACATATGGCTACACCTTC. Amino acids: CASSYSPTYGYTF.

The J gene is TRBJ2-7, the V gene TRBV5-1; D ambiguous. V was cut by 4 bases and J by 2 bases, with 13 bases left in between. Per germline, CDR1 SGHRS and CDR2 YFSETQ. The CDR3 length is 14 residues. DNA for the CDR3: TGCGCCAGCAGCGCCCGCTTCGCTACCTACGAGCAGTACTTC. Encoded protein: CASSARFATYEQYF.

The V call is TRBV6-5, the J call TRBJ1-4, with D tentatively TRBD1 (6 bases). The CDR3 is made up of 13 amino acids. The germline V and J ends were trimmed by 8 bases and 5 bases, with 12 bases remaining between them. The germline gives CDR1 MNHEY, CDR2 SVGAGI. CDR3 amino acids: CASSGGRNEKLFF. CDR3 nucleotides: TGTGCCAGCTCGGGGGGCAGAAATGAAAAACTGTTTTTT.